The source of this T cell receptor beta chain is a study of early T cells in non-severe SARS-CoV-2 infection. Background on the study: Sequencing input comprised bulk RNA from unsorted whole blood; chain pairing was not available. Study conclusions and caveats: Sequences matched to VDJdb favored anti-spike CD8 responses, while private and CD4 specificities were missed.

Per the germline V gene, CDR1 is MDHEN and CDR2 is SYDVKM. CDR3 length: 15 amino acids. Losses at the gene ends were 1 base for V and 2 bases for J; bases not matched to a gene: 4. At least ten counts were recorded for this clonotype. Its antigen is unidentified. Individual cDNA molecules received unique molecular identifiers. TCRdb analysed the 5' RACE reads with MiXCR anew, one entry per CDR3 protein. The sample has under 70,000 distinct CDR3 sequences, roughly 8.2% seen once. The genes are TRBV28 and TRBJ2-5; 7 bases match TRBD2. The receptor comes from an adult who was a healthcare worker with PCR-confirmed SARS-CoV-2 infection or an uninfected control (not recorded which). Sequences were derived from whole blood, sampled at baseline. CDR3 sequence (DNA): TGTGCCAGCAGTTTATTTGGCGGGGGACAAGAGACCCAGTACTTC. Residues: CASSLFGGGQETQYF.